This T cell receptor (beta chain) was identified during a study of T cells in localized non-small cell lung cancer. CDR3 length equals 12 residues. Deletions cut 2 bases from V and 4 bases from J, with 5 bases between. Per the germline V gene, CDR1 is PRHDT and CDR2 is FYEKMQ (reference sequence). With respect to this clone: Its antigen is not identified.

The study's findings and limits: The greatest T cell clonality was found in uninvolved adjacent lung (higher than in tumor). A raised T cell density in blood coincided with lengthier overall survival. Sequencing, confined to only one tumor region, leaves heterogeneity possible. The appearance of a median approximately 60 of the top 100 tumor clones was seen in adjacent lung.

Method: immunoSEQ multiplex PCR; TCRdb's copy keeps in-frame clones and lacks some. The sample carries 30,000 to 45,000 clones, about 83% recorded once. This sequence originates from a woman aged 35 to 70 with stage I lung adenocarcinoma. Sequencing used peripheral blood, obtained before any cancer treatment. The chain joins TRBV13 to TRBJ2-5; unclear D gene. The CDR3 nucleotides read TGTGCCAGCAGCTTAATCACAGAGACCCAGTACTTC. Its protein product is CASSLITETQYF.